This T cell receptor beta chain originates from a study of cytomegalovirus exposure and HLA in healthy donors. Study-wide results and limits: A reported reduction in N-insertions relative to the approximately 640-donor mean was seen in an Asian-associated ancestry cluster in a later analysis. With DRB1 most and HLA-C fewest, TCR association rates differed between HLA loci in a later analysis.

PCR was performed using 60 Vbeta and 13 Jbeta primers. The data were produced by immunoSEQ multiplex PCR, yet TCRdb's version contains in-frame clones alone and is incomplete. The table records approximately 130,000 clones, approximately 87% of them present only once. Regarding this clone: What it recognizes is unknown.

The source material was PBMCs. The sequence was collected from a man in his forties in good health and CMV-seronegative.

This chain's CDR3 is CAINRDTASTDTQYF. The CDR3 DNA follows: TGTGCCATCAACCGGGACACCGCTAGCACAGATACGCAGTATTTT. The chain links TRBV10-3 to TRBJ2-3; a weak D match, TRBD1 (6 bases). The CDR3 is made up of 15 amino acids. With 7 bases removed from V and 0 bases from J, the gap between germline ends came to 14 bases. CDR1 and CDR2 from the germline V gene are ENHRY and SYGVKD.